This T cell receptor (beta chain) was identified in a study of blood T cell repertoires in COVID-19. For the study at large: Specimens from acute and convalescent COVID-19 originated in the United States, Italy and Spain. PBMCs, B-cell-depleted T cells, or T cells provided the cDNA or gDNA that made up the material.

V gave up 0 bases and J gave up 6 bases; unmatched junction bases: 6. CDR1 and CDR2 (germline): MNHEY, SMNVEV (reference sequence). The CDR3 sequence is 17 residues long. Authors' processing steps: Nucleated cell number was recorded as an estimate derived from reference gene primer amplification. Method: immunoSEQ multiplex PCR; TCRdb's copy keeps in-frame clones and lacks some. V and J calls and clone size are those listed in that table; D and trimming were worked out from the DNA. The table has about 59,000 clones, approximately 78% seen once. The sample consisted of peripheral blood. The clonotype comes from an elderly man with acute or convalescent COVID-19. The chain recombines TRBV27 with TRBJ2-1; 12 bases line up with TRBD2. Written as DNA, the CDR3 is TGTGCCAGCAGTTTATCGCTAGCGGGGGGGCGAAGCAATGAGCAGTTCTTC. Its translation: CASSLSLAGGRSNEQFF.